The sequence of this TCR beta chain was determined in a study of memory CD4+ T cells and cytomegalovirus serostatus. Assay used: immunoSEQ multiplex PCR; TCRdb lists only in-frame clones, some missing. The sample carries 35,000 to 50,000 clones, approximately 80% recorded once. Single viable CD3+CD4+CD8-CD45RO+ cells were sorted as the memory CD4+ T cells. The sample comprised memory CD4+ T cells from blood. This clonotype was obtained from an adult in good health and CMV-seronegative.

The CDR3 reads CASSPVLGSGTEAFF. Here the CDR3 DNA reads TGTGCCAGCTCACCTGTCCTGGGGAGTGGGACTGAAGCTTTCTTT. The J gene is TRBJ1-1, the V gene TRBV18; D uncertain. Deletions cut 3 bases from V and 5 bases from J, with 16 bases between. Germline CDR1 is KGHSH and CDR2 is LQKENI. CDR3 length: 15 amino acids.